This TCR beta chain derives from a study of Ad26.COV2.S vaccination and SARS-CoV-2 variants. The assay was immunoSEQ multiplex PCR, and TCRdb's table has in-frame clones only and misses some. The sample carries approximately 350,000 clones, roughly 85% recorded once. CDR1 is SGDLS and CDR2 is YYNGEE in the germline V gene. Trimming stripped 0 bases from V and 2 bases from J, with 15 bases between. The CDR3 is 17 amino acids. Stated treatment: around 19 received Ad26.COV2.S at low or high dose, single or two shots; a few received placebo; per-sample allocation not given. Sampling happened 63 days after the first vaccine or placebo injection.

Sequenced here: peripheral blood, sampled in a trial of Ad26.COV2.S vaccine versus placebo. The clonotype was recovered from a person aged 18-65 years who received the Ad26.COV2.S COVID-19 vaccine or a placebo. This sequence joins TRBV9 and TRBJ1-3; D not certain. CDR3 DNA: TGTGCCAGCAGCGTAGGACCCTCCTTGAGGCCTGGAAACACCATATATTTT. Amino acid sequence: CASSVGPSLRPGNTIYF.